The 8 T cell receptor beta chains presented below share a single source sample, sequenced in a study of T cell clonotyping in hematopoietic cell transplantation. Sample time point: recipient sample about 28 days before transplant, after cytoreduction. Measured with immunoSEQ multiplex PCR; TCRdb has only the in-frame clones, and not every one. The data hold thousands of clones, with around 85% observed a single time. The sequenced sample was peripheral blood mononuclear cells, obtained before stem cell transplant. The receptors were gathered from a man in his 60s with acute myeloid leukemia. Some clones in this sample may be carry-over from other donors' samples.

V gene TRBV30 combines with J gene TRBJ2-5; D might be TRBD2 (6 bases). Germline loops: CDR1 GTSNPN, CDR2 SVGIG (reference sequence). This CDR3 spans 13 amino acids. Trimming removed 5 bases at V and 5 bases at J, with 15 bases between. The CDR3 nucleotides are TGTGCCTGGGAGCAGGGTCGGGAGGAGACCCAGTACTTC. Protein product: CAWEQGREETQYF.

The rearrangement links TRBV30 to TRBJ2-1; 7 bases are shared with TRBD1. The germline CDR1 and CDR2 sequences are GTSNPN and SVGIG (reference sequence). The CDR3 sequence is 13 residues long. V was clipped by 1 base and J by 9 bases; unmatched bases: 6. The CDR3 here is CAWSGQGLAEQFF. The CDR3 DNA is TGTGCCTGGAGTGGACAGGGATTGGCTGAGCAGTTCTTC. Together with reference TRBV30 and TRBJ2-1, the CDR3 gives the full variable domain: SQTIHQWPATLVQPVGSPLSLECTVEGTSNPNLYWYRQAAGRGLQLLFYSVGIGQISSEVPQNLSASRPQDRQFILSSKKLLLSDSGFYLCAWSGQGLAEQFFGPGTRLTVL.

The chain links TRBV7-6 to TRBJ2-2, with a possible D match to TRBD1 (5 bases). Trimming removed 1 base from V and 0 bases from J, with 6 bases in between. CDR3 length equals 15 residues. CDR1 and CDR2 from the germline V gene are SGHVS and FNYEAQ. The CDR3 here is CASSLGGANTGELFF. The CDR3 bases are TGTGCCAGCAGCTTAGGGGGCGCGAACACCGGGGAGCTGTTTTTT. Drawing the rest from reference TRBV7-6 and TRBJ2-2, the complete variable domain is GAGVSQSPRYKVTKRGQDVALRCDPISGHVSLYWYRQALGQGPEFLTYFNYEAQQDKSGLPNDRFSAERPEGSISTLTIQRTEQRDSAMYRCASSLGGANTGELFFGEGSRLTVL.

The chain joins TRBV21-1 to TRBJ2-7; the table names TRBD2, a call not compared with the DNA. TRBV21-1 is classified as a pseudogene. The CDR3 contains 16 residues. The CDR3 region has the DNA TGTGCCAGCAGCAAATCCCGAGTACCTTTATCCTACGAGCAGTACTTC. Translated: CASSKSRVPLSYEQYF.

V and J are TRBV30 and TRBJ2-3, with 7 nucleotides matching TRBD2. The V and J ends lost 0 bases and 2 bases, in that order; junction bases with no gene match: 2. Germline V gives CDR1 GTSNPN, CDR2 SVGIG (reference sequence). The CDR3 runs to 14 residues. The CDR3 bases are TGTGCCTGGAGTGTACGGGGGGTCACAGATACGCAGTATTTT. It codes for CAWSVRGVTDTQYF.

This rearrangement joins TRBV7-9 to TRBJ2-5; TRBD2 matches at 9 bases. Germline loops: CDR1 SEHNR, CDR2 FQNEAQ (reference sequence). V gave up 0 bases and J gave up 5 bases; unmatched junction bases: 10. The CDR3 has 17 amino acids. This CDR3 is CASSLASLRLAEETQYF. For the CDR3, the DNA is TGTGCCAGCAGCTTAGCGAGCCTTAGACTAGCGGAGGAGACCCAGTACTTC. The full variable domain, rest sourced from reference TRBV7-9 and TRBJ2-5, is DTGVSQNPRHKITKRGQNVTFRCDPISEHNRLYWYRQTLGQGPEFLTYFQNEAQLEKSRLLSDRFSAERPKGSFSTLEIQRTEQGDSAMYLCASSLASLRLAEETQYFGPGTRLLVL.

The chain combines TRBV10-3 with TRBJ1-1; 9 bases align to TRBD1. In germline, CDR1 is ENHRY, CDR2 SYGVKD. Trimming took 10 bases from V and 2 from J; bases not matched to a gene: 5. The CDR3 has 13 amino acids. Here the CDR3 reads CATGQGLNTEAFF. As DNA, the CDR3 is TGTGCCACAGGACAGGGGCTCAACACTGAAGCTTTCTTT.

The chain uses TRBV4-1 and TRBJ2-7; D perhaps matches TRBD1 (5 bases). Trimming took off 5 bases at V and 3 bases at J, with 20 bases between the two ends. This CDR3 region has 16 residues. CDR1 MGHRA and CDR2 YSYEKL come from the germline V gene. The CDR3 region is CASSLSQQAAFYEQYF. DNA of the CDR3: TGCGCCAGCAGCTTAAGTCAACAGGCGGCCTTCTACGAGCAGTACTTC.